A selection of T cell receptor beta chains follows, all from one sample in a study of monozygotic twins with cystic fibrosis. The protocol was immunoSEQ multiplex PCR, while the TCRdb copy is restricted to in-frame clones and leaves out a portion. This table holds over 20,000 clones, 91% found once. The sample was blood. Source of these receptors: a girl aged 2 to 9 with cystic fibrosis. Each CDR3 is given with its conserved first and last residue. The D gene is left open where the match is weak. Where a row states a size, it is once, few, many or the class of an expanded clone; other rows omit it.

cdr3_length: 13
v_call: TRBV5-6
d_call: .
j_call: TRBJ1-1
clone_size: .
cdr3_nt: TGTGCCAGCAGCTTGGACGCGAACACTGAAGCTTTCTTT
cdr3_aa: CASSLDANTEAFF

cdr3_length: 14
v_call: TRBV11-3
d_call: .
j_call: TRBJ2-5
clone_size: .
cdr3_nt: TGTGCCAGCAGCTCTTCGACCCGTTACGAGACCCAGTACTTC
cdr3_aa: CASSSSTRYETQYF

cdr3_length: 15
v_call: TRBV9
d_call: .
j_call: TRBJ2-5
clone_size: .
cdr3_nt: TGTGCCAGCAGCGTGGCATCCACCAATCGAGAGACCCAGTACTTC
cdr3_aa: CASSVASTNRETQYF

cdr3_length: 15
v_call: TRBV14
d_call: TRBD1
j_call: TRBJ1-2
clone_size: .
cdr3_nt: TGTGCCAGCAGCATACGACAGGGGGCATGGTATGGCTACACCTTC
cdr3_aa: CASSIRQGAWYGYTF

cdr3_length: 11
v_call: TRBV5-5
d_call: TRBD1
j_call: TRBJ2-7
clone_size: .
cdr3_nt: TGTGCCAGCGGGGACAGCTACGAGCAGTACTTC
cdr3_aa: CASGDSYEQYF

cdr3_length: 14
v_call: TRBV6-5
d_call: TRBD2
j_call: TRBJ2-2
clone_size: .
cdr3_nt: TGTGCCAGCACGGGACTAGCGGGCACCGGGGAGCTGTTTTTT
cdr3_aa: CASTGLAGTGELFF

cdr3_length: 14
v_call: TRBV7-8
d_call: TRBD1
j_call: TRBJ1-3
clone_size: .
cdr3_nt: TGTGCCAGCAGCAGGGACAGCTCTGGAAACACCATATATTTT
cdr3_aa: CASSRDSSGNTIYF

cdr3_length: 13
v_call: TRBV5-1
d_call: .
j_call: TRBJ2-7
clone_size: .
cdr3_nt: TGCGCCAGCAGCTTGGTGGCCGCCTACGAGCAGTACTTC
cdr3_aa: CASSLVAAYEQYF

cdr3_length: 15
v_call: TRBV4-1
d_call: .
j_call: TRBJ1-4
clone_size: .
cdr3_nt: TGCGCCAGCAGCCAAGGTGAAGGGGTTGATGAAAAACTGTTTTTT
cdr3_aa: CASSQGEGVDEKLFF

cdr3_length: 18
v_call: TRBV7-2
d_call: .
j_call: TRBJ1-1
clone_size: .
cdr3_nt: TGTGCCAGCAGCTTAGCGCCTTTGGGGGTGGGGAGGAACACTGAAGCTTTCTTT
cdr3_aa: CASSLAPLGVGRNTEAFF

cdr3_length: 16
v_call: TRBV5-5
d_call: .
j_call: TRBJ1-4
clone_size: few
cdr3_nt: TGTGCCAGCAGTCACGACCCGCGGAACAGTTCCGAAAAACTGTTTTTT
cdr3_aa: CASSHDPRNSSEKLFF

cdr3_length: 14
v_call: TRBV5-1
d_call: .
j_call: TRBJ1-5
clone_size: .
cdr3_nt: TGCGCCAGCAGCTTACCCGCAGGCAATCAGCCCCAGCATTTT
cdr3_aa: CASSLPAGNQPQHF

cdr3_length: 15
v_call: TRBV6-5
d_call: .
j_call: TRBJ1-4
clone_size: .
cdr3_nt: TGTGCCAGCAGAACCGGGACACTGCTAGGTGAAAAACTGTTTTTT
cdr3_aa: CASRTGTLLGEKLFF

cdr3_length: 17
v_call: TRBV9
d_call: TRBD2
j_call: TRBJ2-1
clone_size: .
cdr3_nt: TGTGCCAGCAGCGTCGGACCAAGCGGGGGCCTTGAGAATGAGCAGTTCTTC
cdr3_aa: CASSVGPSGGLENEQFF

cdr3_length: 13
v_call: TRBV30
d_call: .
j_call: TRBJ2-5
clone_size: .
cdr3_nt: TGTGCCTGGACGCCGGCACTCCAAGAGACCCAGTACTTC
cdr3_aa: CAWTPALQETQYF

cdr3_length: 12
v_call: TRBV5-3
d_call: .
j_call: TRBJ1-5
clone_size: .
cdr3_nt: TGTGCCAGAAGAAGCCAGGATCAGCCCCAGCATTTT
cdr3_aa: CARRSQDQPQHF

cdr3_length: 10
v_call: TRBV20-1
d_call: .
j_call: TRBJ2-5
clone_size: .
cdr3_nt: TGCAGTGCCGGCAAAGAGACCCAGTACTTC
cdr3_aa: CSAGKETQYF

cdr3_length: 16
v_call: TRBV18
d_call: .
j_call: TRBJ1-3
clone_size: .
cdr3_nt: TGTGCCAGCTCACCGCAAGACAGTTCAGCTGGAAACACCATATATTTT
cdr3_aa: CASSPQDSSAGNTIYF

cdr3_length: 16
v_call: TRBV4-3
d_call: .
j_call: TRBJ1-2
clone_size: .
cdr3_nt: TGCGCCAGCAGCCCCTCCTATCGAGGGCAGGAATATGGCTACACCTTC
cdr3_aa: CASSPSYRGQEYGYTF

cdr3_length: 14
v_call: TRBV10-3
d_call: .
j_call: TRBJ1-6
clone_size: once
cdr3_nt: TGTGCCATCAGTGAGTCTGGAAGTAATTCACCCCTCCACTTT
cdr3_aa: CAISESGSNSPLHF

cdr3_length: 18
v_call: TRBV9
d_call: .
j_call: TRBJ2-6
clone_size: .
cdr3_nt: TGTGCCAGCAGCGTAGAACCGACAGGTCACTCTGGGGCCAACGTCCTGACTTTC
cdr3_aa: CASSVEPTGHSGANVLTF

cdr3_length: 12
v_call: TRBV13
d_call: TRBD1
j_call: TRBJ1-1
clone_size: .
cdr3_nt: TGTGCCAGCAGCTTACCCGGGACAGGGGGCTTCTTT
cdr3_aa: CASSLPGTGGFF

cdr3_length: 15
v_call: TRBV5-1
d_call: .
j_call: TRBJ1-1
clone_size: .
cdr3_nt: TGCGCCAGCAGCACGTTTACAGGGTTAAGTACTGAAGCTTTCTTT
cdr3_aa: CASSTFTGLSTEAFF

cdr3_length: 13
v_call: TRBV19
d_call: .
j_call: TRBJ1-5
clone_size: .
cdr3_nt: TGTGCCAGTAGTTGGGGATTTTTTCAGCCCCAGCATTTT
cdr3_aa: CASSWGFFQPQHF

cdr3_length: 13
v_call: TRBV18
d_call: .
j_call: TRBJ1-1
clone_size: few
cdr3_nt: TGTGCCAGCTCACAGGGGGAGAACACTGAAGCTTTCTTT
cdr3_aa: CASSQGENTEAFF

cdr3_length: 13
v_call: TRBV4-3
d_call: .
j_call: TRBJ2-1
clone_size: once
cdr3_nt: TGCGCCAGCAGCCAAAGAGGGGGGAATGAGCAGTTCTTC
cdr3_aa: CASSQRGGNEQFF

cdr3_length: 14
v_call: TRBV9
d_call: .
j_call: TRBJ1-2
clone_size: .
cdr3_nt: TGTGCCAGCAGCGCAAACAGTATGAGCTATGGCTACACCTTC
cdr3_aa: CASSANSMSYGYTF

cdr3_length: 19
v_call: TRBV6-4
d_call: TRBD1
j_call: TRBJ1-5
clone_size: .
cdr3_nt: TGTGCCAGCAGTGACCCTGGGACAGGGGAAATGAGGAGCAATCAGCCCCAGCATTTT
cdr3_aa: CASSDPGTGEMRSNQPQHF

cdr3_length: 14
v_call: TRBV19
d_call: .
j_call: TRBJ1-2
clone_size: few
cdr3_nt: TGTGCCAGTAACCTCGGCAGGGAATCCGGTGGCTACACCTTC
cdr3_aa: CASNLGRESGGYTF

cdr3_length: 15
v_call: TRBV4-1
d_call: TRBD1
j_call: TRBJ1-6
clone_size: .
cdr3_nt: TGCGCCAGCAGCCAGTATGAACAGGGGAATTCACCCCTCCACTTT
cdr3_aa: CASSQYEQGNSPLHF

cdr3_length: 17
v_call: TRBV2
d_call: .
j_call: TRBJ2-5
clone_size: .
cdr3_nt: TGTGCCAGCAGTGAAGGGGGCCTGGGGCCAACCCAAGAGACCCAGTACTTC
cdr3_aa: CASSEGGLGPTQETQYF

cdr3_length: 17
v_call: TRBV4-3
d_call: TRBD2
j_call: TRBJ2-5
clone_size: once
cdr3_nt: TGCGCCAGCAGCCAAGCGACTAGCGGGGGGGCCCGGGAGACCCAGTACTTC
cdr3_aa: CASSQATSGGARETQYF

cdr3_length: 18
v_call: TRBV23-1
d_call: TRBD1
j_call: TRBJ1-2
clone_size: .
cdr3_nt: TGCGCCAGCAGTCAATGGGAGCGACCGGGACAGGGGATGGGGGGCTACACCTTC
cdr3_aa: CASSQWERPGQGMGGYTF

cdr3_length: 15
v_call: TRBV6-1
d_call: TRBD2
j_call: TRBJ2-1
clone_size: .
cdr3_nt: TGTGCCAGCAGCCAAACTAGCGGGGGGGTCGATGAGCAGTTCTTC
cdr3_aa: CASSQTSGGVDEQFF

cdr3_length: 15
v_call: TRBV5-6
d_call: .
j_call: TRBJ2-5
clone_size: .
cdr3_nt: TGTGCCAGCAGCTTGGGTGGGGGGGCCGGAGAGACCCAGTACTTC
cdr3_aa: CASSLGGGAGETQYF

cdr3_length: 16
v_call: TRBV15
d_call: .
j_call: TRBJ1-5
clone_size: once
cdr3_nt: TGTGCCACCAGCCCATCCTCCCGGGACGGCAATCAGCCCCAGCATTTT
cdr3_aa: CATSPSSRDGNQPQHF

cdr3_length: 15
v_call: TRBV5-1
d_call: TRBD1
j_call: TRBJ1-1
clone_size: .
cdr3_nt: TGCGCCAGCGGACCCTCGACAGGGGTGAACACTGAAGCTTTCTTT
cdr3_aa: CASGPSTGVNTEAFF

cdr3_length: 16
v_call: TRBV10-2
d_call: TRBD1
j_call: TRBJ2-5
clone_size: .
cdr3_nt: TGCGCCAGCAGTGGGTCCGAGACAGGGGTTCCAGAGACCCAGTACTTC
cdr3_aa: CASSGSETGVPETQYF

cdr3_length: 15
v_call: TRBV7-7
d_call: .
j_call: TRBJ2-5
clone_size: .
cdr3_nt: TGTGCCAGCAGCCCACGTCGGGGGTGGCAAGAGACCCAGTACTTC
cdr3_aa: CASSPRRGWQETQYF

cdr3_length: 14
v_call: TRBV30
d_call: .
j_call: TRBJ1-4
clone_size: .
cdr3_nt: TGTGCCTGGAGTGTAAGCATCGTTAATGAAAAACTGTTTTTT
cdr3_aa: CAWSVSIVNEKLFF

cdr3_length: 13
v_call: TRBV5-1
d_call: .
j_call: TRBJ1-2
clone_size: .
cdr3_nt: TGCGCCAGCAGCTCGGGCTGGACGGGTGGCTACACCTTC
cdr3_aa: CASSSGWTGGYTF

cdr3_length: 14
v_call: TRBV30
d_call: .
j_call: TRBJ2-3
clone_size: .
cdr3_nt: TGTGCCTGGAGTGTAACGGGGGGCACAGATACGCAGTATTTT
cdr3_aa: CAWSVTGGTDTQYF

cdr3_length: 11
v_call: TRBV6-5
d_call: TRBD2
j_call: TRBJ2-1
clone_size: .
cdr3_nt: TGTGCCACCTTAGCGGGGGTGGAGCAGTTCTTC
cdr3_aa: CATLAGVEQFF

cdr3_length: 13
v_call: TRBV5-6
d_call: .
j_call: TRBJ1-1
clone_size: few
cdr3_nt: TGTGCCAGCAGCTTGGTAACGAGCACTGAAGCTTTCTTT
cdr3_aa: CASSLVTSTEAFF

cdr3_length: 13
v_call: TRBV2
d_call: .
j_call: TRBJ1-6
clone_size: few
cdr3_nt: TGTGCCAGCAAAGATTGGACTGATTCACCCCTCCACTTT
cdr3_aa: CASKDWTDSPLHF

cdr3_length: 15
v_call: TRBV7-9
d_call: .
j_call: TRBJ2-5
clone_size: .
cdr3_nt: TGTGCCAGCAGCTTAAACCAGGGCTATTCAGAGACCCAGTACTTC
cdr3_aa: CASSLNQGYSETQYF

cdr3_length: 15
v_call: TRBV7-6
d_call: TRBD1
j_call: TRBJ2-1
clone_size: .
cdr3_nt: TGTGCCAGCCGGGGACAGGCCACATCCTACAATGAGCAGTTCTTC
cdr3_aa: CASRGQATSYNEQFF

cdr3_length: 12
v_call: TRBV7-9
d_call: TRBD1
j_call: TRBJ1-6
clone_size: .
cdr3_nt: TGTGCCGTCGGGACAGTTGATTCACCCCTCCACTTT
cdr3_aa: CAVGTVDSPLHF

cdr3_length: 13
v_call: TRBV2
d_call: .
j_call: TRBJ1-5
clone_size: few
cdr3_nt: TGTGCCAGCAGTGAACGGTGGGATCAGCCCCAGCATTTT
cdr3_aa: CASSERWDQPQHF

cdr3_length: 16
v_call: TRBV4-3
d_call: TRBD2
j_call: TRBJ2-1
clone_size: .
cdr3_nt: TGCGCCAGCAGCCAAGATATTCGACTAGCTGTGACCGAGCAGTTCTTC
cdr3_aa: CASSQDIRLAVTEQFF

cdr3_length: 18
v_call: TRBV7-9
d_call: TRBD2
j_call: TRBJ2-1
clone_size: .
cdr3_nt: TGTGCCAGCAGCTTAGCGGCGGGGGGACCCGTTATCTACAATGAGCAGTTCTTC
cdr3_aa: CASSLAAGGPVIYNEQFF

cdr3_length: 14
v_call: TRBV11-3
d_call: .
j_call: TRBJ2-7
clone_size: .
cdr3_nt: TGTGCCAGCAGCGAGGCGGCGGGGTCCCACGAGCAGTACTTC
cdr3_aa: CASSEAAGSHEQYF

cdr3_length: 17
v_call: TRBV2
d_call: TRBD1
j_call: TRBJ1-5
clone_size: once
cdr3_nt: TGTGCCAGCAGTGAAGCGGGACAGGGAAGTGTAGATCAGCCCCAGCATTTT
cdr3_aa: CASSEAGQGSVDQPQHF

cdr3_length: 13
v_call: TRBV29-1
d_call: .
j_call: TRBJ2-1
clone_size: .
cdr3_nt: TGCAGCGTTGACGGGGGGCCTTACAATGAGCAGTTCTTC
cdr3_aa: CSVDGGPYNEQFF

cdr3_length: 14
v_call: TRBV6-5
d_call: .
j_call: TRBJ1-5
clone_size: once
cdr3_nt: TGTGCCAGCAGTTACGGGACCCCACCGCAGCCCCAGCATTTT
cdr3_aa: CASSYGTPPQPQHF

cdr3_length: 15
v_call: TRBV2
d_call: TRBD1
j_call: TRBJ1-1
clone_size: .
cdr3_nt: TGTGCCAGCAGGCGACAGGGCTCTGAATACACTGAAGCTTTCTTT
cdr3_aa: CASRRQGSEYTEAFF

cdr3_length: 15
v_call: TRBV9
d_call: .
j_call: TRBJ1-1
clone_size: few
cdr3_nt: TGTGCCAGCAGCGTAGAACCAGGGGTGGGCACTGAAGCTTTCTTT
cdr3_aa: CASSVEPGVGTEAFF

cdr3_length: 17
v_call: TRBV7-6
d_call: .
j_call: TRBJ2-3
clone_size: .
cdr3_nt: TGTGCCAGCAGCCTCAAGGGGGGTGGCTCTAGCACAGATACGCAGTATTTT
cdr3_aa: CASSLKGGGSSTDTQYF

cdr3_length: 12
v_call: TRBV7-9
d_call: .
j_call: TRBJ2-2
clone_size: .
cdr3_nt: TGTGCCAGCAGCTTCGCATCCGGGGAGCTGTTTTTT
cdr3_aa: CASSFASGELFF